This is a list of T cell receptor beta chains from one sample in a study of beta chain features in type 1 diabetes. Method: immunoSEQ multiplex PCR; TCRdb's copy keeps in-frame clones and lacks some. The repertoire has under 850,000 clones, 13% of them found once; the top ten carry about 0.02%. The source material was naive CD4+ T cells from blood. Source of these receptors: a man aged 18 to 35 with type 1 diabetes. The CDR3 runs from the conserved cysteine through the conserved F or W. A D gene is named only where the DNA matches it firmly. Expanded clones are given a class, and other clones once, few, many or no size at all.

J,D,V,size,DNA,CDR3
TRBJ1-2,NA,TRBV30,NA,TGTGCCTGGAGTGGCCCGGCCCGCTATGGCTACACCTTC,CAWSGPARYGYTF
TRBJ2-7,TRBD2,TRBV7-2,few,TGTGCCAGCAGCCAAGGGTCTAGCGGGAATTACGAGCAGTACTTC,CASSQGSSGNYEQYF
TRBJ2-5,NA,TRBV13,NA,TGTGCCAGCAGCTTAGGCCAAGGGGTCCAAGAGACCCAGTACTTC,CASSLGQGVQETQYF
TRBJ2-3,TRBD1,TRBV15,NA,TGTGCCACCAGCCGGAGGGCCGACAGGGGGACAGATACGCAGTATTTT,CATSRRADRGTDTQYF
TRBJ2-4,NA,TRBV11-2,NA,TGTGCCAGCAGCTCCATCCAGGGTGCCAAAAACATTCAGTACTTC,CASSSIQGAKNIQYF
TRBJ2-3,NA,TRBV7-8,NA,TGTGCCAGCAGCCTACAGGAAACGGCAGATACGCAGTATTTT,CASSLQETADTQYF
TRBJ2-5,NA,TRBV29-1,NA,TGCAGCGTTAGGGGGTACCAAGAGACCCAGTACTTC,CSVRGYQETQYF
TRBJ2-3,NA,TRBV2,few,TGTGCCAGCAGTGATGGCAGAAGCACAGATACGCAGTATTTT,CASSDGRSTDTQYF
TRBJ2-1,NA,TRBV10-1,few,TGCGCTTGCTCCCGGGCAGGGGCGGATGAGCAGTTCTTC,CACSRAGADEQFF
TRBJ2-7,NA,TRBV7-9,NA,TGTGCCAGCAGCCACCCCTCTCCGGGCGAGCAGTACTTC,CASSHPSPGEQYF
TRBJ1-2,NA,TRBV30,NA,TGTGCCTGGAGTGTAGGCAGGGAAGGTGAATCTGGCTACACCTTC,CAWSVGREGESGYTF
TRBJ2-5,NA,TRBV5-1,NA,TGCGCCAGCAGCTTTGACACAGCCCAAGAGACCCAGTACTTC,CASSFDTAQETQYF
TRBJ1-3,NA,TRBV7-6,few,TGTGCCAGCAGCCCGGCGCCGGGGGCTGAAAACACCATATATTTT,CASSPAPGAENTIYF
TRBJ1-6,TRBD1,TRBV2,NA,TGTGCCAGCTTTCCTGAGGGGGCAGAGATTAATTCACCCCTCCACTTT,CASFPEGAEINSPLHF
TRBJ2-1,NA,TRBV6-5,few,TGTGCCAGCAGTTACTCGATGGGCGATGAGCAGTTCTTC,CASSYSMGDEQFF
TRBJ1-1,TRBD1,TRBV23-1,few,TGCGCCAGCAGTCCCCCAGGGGGCTGGTTAAACGCTGAAGCTTTCTTT,CASSPPGGWLNAEAFF
TRBJ1-1,TRBD1,TRBV28,NA,TGTGCCAGCAGTTCCCCACAGGGGGCCACTGAAGCTTTCTTT,CASSSPQGATEAFF
TRBJ2-7,TRBD1,TRBV15,few,TGTGCCACCAGCCCATACCCCGGGACAGGGGGCTCCTACGAGCAGTACTTC,CATSPYPGTGGSYEQYF
TRBJ1-5,NA,TRBV7-9,few,TGTGCCAGCAGCTTGGAAGGGTCTCCCCAGCATTTT,CASSLEGSPQHF
TRBJ2-3,TRBD1,TRBV28,NA,TGTGCCAGCAGTTTTGCGCCCCCCGGGACAGGGGAAGATACGCAGTATTTT,CASSFAPPGTGEDTQYF
TRBJ1-1,NA,TRBV4-1,NA,TGCGCCAGCAGCCCCGTCGGCAGGGGAAACACTGAAGCTTTCTTT,CASSPVGRGNTEAFF
TRBJ2-1,NA,TRBV5-1,NA,TGCGCCAGCAGCTTGGAACTGGCGGCGACGAACAATGAGCAGTTCTTC,CASSLELAATNNEQFF
TRBJ1-1,NA,TRBV29-1,few,TGCAGCGTGAGCGGAATGAACACTGAAGCTTTCTTT,CSVSGMNTEAFF
TRBJ2-1,TRBD2,TRBV29-1,NA,TGCAGCGCCGTCTCTAGCGGGGGCTACAATGAGCAGTTCTTC,CSAVSSGGYNEQFF
TRBJ2-5,NA,TRBV7-6,few,TGTGCCAGCAGCTTAGGGGCAGCCCAAGAGACCCAGTACTTC,CASSLGAAQETQYF
TRBJ2-4,NA,TRBV14,few,TGTGCCAGCAGCCAGGGGGCGCGGAACATTCAGTACTTC,CASSQGARNIQYF
TRBJ1-2,NA,TRBV14,few,TGTGCCAGCAGCGAACAGGGCGGCTATGGCTACACCTTC,CASSEQGGYGYTF
TRBJ2-7,NA,TRBV18,NA,TGTGCCAGCTCACCACCGATGACAAAAAGGGTGTCCTACGAGCAGTACTTC,CASSPPMTKRVSYEQYF
TRBJ2-7,NA,TRBV19,few,TGTGCCAGTAGGGACACCTCCTACGAGCAGTACTTC,CASRDTSYEQYF
TRBJ1-5,NA,TRBV11-2,NA,TGTGCCAGCAGCTTAGATCAGGTTTCGCCCCAGCATTTT,CASSLDQVSPQHF
TRBJ2-7,TRBD1,TRBV29-1,few,TGCAGCGTGCCGGGACAGGGGCTCTACGAGCAGTACTTC,CSVPGQGLYEQYF
TRBJ1-4,NA,TRBV7-2,few,TGTGCCAGCAGCTTAGCGCGGGGTGAAAAACTGTTTTTT,CASSLARGEKLFF
TRBJ1-5,NA,TRBV7-2,NA,TGTGCCAGCAGCATTTACGGGGGCCAGCCCCAGCATTTT,CASSIYGGQPQHF
TRBJ1-2,NA,TRBV7-2,few,TGTGCCAGCAGCTTAGCGCACGGCACCACGGGTGGCTACACCTTC,CASSLAHGTTGGYTF
TRBJ1-1,NA,TRBV10-3,few,TGTGCCATCAGTGAGCCGGAGGGTATCGGGAACACTGAAGCTTTCTTT,CAISEPEGIGNTEAFF
TRBJ1-1,NA,TRBV7-2,few,TGTGCCAGCAGCTTAGGGGGCAGTATGAACACTGAAGCTTTCTTT,CASSLGGSMNTEAFF
TRBJ2-3,NA,TRBV11-2,few,TGTGCCAGCAGCTTAGTTCCAGATACGCAGTATTTT,CASSLVPDTQYF
TRBJ1-1,TRBD1,TRBV30,few,TGTGCCTGGACCACAGGGGGGGAAACTTTCTTT,CAWTTGGETFF
TRBJ2-5,TRBD1,TRBV5-4,NA,TGTGCCAGCAGCGTAACAGGGGTCGAAGAGACCCAGTACTTC,CASSVTGVEETQYF
TRBJ2-3,NA,TRBV18,NA,TGTGCCAGCTCACCATCGGCAGACACAGATACGCAGTATTTT,CASSPSADTDTQYF
TRBJ2-5,NA,TRBV19,NA,TGTGCCAGTAGTCCGCTAGCCACAGGGACCCAGTACTTC,CASSPLATGTQYF
TRBJ2-6,TRBD1,TRBV15,NA,TGTGCCACCAGCGGGGACAGGGGCTCTGGGGCCAACGTCCTGACTTTC,CATSGDRGSGANVLTF
TRBJ2-3,NA,TRBV7-9,few,TGTGCCAGCAGCTTAGCGGGGGTCACAGATACGCAGTATTTT,CASSLAGVTDTQYF
TRBJ2-1,NA,TRBV7-9,NA,TGTGCCAGCAGCTTAGTCCCCTCCTACAATGAGCAGTTCTTC,CASSLVPSYNEQFF
TRBJ1-1,TRBD1,TRBV5-4,NA,TGTGCCAGCAGCACTAACAGGGGCACTGAAGCTTTCTTT,CASSTNRGTEAFF
TRBJ2-5,NA,TRBV5-1,NA,TGCGCCAGCAGCTTAGGGGGGAGGATCGCGGAGACCCAGTACTTC,CASSLGGRIAETQYF
TRBJ2-6,NA,TRBV10-1,few,TGCGCCAGCAGCCAAGACAGGTTTTCTGGGGCCAACGTCCTGACTTTC,CASSQDRFSGANVLTF
TRBJ2-3,NA,TRBV5-1,NA,TGCGCCAGCAGCGTCCGGGACACAGATACGCAGTATTTT,CASSVRDTDTQYF